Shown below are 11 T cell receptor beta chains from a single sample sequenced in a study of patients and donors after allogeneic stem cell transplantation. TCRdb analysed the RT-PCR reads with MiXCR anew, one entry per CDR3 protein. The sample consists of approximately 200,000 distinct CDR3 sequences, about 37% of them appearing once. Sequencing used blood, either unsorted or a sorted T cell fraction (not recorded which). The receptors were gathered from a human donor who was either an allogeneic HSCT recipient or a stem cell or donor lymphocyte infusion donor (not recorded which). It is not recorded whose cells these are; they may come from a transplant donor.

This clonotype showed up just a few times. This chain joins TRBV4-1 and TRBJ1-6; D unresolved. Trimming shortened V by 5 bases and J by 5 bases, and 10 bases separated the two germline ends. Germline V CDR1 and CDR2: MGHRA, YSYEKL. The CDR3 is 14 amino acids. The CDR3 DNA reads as TGCGCCAGCAGCTCAAATACGGATAATTCACCCCTCCACTTT. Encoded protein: CASSSNTDNSPLHF.

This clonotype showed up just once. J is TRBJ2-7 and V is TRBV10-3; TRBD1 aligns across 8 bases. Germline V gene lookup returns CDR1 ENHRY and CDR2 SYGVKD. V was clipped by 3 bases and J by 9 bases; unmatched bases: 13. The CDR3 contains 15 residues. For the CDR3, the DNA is TGTGCCATCAGTGACTACGGGACAGGATATACGAGGCAGTACTTC. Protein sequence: CAISDYGTGYTRQYF.

CDR3 residues: CASSYSRGLQEKLFF. As DNA, the CDR3 is TGTGCCAGCAGTTACTCGCGGGGGCTCCAAGAAAAACTGTTTTTT. V gene TRBV6-5 combines with J gene TRBJ1-4, with TRBD1 as a possible D gene (6 bases). V was pared by 0 bases and J by 8 bases, with 13 bases between. The length of the CDR3 is 15 residues. Germline V lookup: CDR1 MNHEY, CDR2 SVGAGI.

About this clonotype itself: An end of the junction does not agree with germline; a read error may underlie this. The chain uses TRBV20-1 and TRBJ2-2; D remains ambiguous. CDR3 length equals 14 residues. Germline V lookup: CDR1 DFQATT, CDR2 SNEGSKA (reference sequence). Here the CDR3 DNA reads TGCAGTGCAAGAGGCAGGCTATACACCGGGGAGCTGTTTTTT. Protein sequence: CSARGRLYTGELFF.

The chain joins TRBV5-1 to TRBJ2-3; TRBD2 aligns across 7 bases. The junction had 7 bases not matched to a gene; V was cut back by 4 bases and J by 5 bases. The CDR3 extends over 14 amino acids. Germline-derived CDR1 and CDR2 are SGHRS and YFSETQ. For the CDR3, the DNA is TGCGCCAGCAGCCCCGGGGGGTGGAAAGATACGCAGTATTTT. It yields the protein CASSPGGWKDTQYF.

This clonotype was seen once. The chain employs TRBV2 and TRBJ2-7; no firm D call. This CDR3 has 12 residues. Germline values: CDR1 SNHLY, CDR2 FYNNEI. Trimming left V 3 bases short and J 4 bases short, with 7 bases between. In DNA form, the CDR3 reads TGTGCCAGCAGTGAGCAAGAATACGAGCAGTACTTC. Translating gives CASSEQEYEQYF.

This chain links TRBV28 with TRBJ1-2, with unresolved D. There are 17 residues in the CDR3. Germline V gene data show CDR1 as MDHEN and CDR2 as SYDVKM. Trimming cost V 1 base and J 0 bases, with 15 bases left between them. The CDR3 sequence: CASSLYVGMTTNYGYTF. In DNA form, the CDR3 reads TGTGCCAGCAGTTTATATGTAGGGATGACAACTAACTATGGCTACACCTTC.

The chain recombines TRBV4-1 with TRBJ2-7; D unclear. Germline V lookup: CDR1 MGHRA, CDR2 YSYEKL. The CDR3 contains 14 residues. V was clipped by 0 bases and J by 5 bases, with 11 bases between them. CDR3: CASSQEPHRDEQYF. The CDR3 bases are TGCGCCAGCAGCCAAGAGCCTCACCGCGACGAGCAGTACTTC.

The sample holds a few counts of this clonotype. CDR3 sequence: CASSPIGLDQPQHF. CDR3 DNA sequence: TGTGCCAGCTCCCCCATAGGGCTGGATCAGCCCCAGCATTTT. The V call is TRBV28, the J call TRBJ1-5; no reliable D call. This CDR3 is 14 amino acids long. Trimming pared 8 bases from V and 5 bases from J, leaving 16 bases between. The germline V gene encodes CDR1 MDHEN and CDR2 SYDVKM.

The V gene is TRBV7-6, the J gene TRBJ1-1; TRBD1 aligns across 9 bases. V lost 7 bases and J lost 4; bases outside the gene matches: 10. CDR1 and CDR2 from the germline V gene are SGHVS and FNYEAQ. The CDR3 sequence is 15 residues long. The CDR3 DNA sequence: TGTGCCAGCACCGAAGTTAGGACAGGGGTCACTGAAGCTTTCTTT. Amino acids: CASTEVRTGVTEAFF.

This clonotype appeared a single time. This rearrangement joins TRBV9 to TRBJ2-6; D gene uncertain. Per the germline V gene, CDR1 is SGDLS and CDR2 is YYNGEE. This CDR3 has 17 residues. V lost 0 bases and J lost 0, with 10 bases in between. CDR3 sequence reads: CASSVEPFYSGANVLTF. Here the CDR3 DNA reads TGTGCCAGCAGCGTAGAACCTTTCTACTCTGGGGCCAACGTCCTGACTTTC.